Below are 32 T cell receptor beta chains sequenced from a single sample in a study of CD8 T cells in ankylosing spondylitis. TCRdb re-analysed the 5' RACE reads in MiXCR, keeping a single row per CDR3 protein. Of more than 250,000 distinct CDR3 sequences in the sample, around 10% are singletons; the top ten hold about 10%. Sequencing input: blood, either unsorted or a sorted T cell fraction (not recorded which). Every receptor here comes from a female donor with ankylosing spondylitis or in good health (not recorded which).

Ten or more counts support this clonotype. The rearrangement joins TRBV7-8 to TRBJ1-1, with D unclear. V shed 1 base and J shed 1 base, with 7 bases lying between them. CDR1 and CDR2 (germline): SGHVS, FQNEAQ. The CDR3 spans 14 residues. CDR3 loop: CASSLGQENTEAFF. The CDR3 DNA is TGTGCCAGCAGCTTAGGGCAGGAGAACACTGAAGCTTTCTTT.

V gene TRBV5-5 combines with J gene TRBJ1-6; D perhaps matches TRBD1 (6 bases). The CDR3 extends over 15 amino acids. Trimming removed 6 bases at V and 7 bases at J, with 17 bases between. Germline assignment: CDR1 SGHKS and CDR2 YYEKEE (reference sequence). In DNA form, the CDR3 reads TGTGCCAGCAACAACCCAGGGGCGCCCAATTCACCCCTCCACTTT. Translated, it gives CASNNPGAPNSPLHF.

The sample holds many counts of this clonotype. The gene calls are TRBV4-1 and TRBJ2-5, with D possibly called TRBD1 or TRBD2 (5 bases each). CDR3 length equals 16 residues. V was pared by 1 base and J by 4 bases, with 16 bases between. From germline, CDR1 is MGHRA and CDR2 YSYEKL. For the CDR3, the DNA is TGCGCCAGCAGCCAAGGGTGGGGGAATGAGGTAGAGACCCAGTACTTC. Translation gives CASSQGWGNEVETQYF.

This clonotype was counted at least ten times. The J gene is TRBJ2-5, the V gene TRBV10-3, with 8 nucleotides matching TRBD1. With V trimmed by 2 bases and J by 2 bases, 4 bases remained unmatched. The CDR3 spans 15 residues. The V gene's germline CDR1 is ENHRY and CDR2 SYGVKD. The CDR3: CAISEPTGAQETQYF. The CDR3 nucleotides are TGTGCCATCAGTGAGCCGACAGGGGCTCAAGAGACCCAGTACTTC.

This clonotype was seen repeatedly, ten times or more. The chain carries TRBV20-1 and TRBJ1-6, with D perhaps matching TRBD1 (6 bases). There are 16 residues in the CDR3. V was cut by 6 bases and J by 0 bases, with 15 bases left in between. Germline values: CDR1 DFQATT, CDR2 SNEGSKA (reference sequence). The CDR3 DNA reads as TGCAGTGCCCCGGAAAGGGGGAGCTCCTATAATTCACCCCTCCACTTT. Translated: CSAPERGSSYNSPLHF.

This clonotype has a count of ten or more. The chain is built from TRBV28 and TRBJ2-7; D remains ambiguous. CDR3 length equals 14 residues. From germline, CDR1 is MDHEN and CDR2 SYDVKM. Trimming pared 1 base from V and 5 bases from J, leaving 12 bases between. The CDR3 DNA follows: TGTGCCAGCAGTTTATCTGCCGAGGTGCACGAGCAGTACTTC. Amino acid sequence: CASSLSAEVHEQYF.

Note on this clonotype: A read error may explain this, as a much larger clone is one base away. The chain carries TRBV11-1 and TRBJ2-2, with D unclear. CDR1 is SGHAT and CDR2 is FQDESV in the germline V gene (reference sequence). The CDR3 loop spans 13 amino acids. CDR3 in amino acids: CASSKENIGELFF. The CDR3 nucleotides are TGTGCCAGCAGCAAGGAGAACATCGGGGAGCTGTTTTTT.

Worth noting for this clonotype: This may be a read error, as it is one base from a much larger clone. The chain links TRBV5-1 to TRBJ2-1; a possible D gene is TRBD2 (5 bases). This CDR3 comprises 14 residues. Germline V gene data show CDR1 as SGHRS and CDR2 as YFSETQ. CDR3 in amino acids: CASCLEARDNEQFF. CDR3 bases: TGCGCCAGCTGCTTGGAGGCGCGGGACAATGAGCAGTTCTTC.

Notes on this clonotype: This sequence may be a read error, since a much larger clone differs from it by one base. The chain joins TRBV20-1 to TRBJ2-4; 7 bases map to TRBD1. The CDR3 covers 14 residues. The germline CDR1 and CDR2 sequences are DFQATT and SNEGSKA (reference sequence). The CDR3 spells CSAFEGAAKNIQNF. In DNA, the CDR3 is TGCAGTGCTTTCGAGGGGGCTGCCAAAAACATTCAGAACTTC.

The genes are TRBV27 and TRBJ2-1, with 11 bases matching TRBD2. This CDR3 comprises 15 residues. Trimming cost V 6 bases and J 6 bases; bases outside gene matches: 7. Germline V gives CDR1 MNHEY, CDR2 SMNVEV (reference sequence). CDR3 nucleotides: TGTGCCAGCAGGCGGACTAGCGGGCCCTCCAATGAGCAGTTCTTC. Residues: CASRRTSGPSNEQFF.

This clonotype was seen at least ten times. The chain employs TRBV5-1 and TRBJ1-1; weak D call: TRBD1 (5 bases). Deletions cut 4 bases from V and 6 bases from J, with 19 bases between. This CDR3 comprises 15 residues. Germline V CDR1 and CDR2: SGHRS, YFSETQ. CDR3 in DNA: TGCGCCAGCAGCCGAGAAGGAGCCGGGGGATCTGAAGCTTTCTTT. Its translation is CASSREGAGGSEAFF.

This clonotype came up many times. A junction end diverges from the germline sequence, so it may reflect a read error. The chain combines TRBV7-7 with TRBJ2-2; D gene unclear. The CDR3 has 15 residues. Germline V gene sequence: CDR1 SSHAT, CDR2 FNYEAQ (reference sequence). In nucleotides, the CDR3 is TGTGCTAGCAGCTTGGACGGTTCGAACACCGGGGAGCTGTTTTTT. Its protein is CASSLDGSNTGELFF.

A few counts support this clonotype. V and J are TRBV7-9 and TRBJ2-7, with D hard to call. The ends were cut back, 6 bases at V and 5 bases at J, with 17 bases in the middle. The CDR3 runs 14 residues. The germline gives CDR1 SEHNR, CDR2 FQNEAQ (reference sequence). In DNA, the CDR3 is TGTGCCAGCAGGCCATGGGCCGCAGAGAACGAGCAGTACTTC. This encodes CASRPWAAENEQYF. Drawing the rest from reference TRBV7-9 and TRBJ2-7, the complete variable domain is DTGVSQNPRHKITKRGQNVTFRCDPISEHNRLYWYRQTLGQGPEFLTYFQNEAQLEKSRLLSDRFSAERPKGSFSTLEIQRTEQGDSAMYLCASRPWAAENEQYFGPGTRLTVT.

This clonotype was detected many times. DNA of the CDR3: TGTGCCAGCAGCGCGCGGGGAGTTAACAATGAGCAGTTCTTC. This sequence encodes CASSARGVNNEQFF. The genes are TRBV7-2 and TRBJ2-1; tentative D call: TRBD2 (6 bases). Trimming removed 5 bases from V and 5 bases from J, with 13 bases in between. The germline CDR1 and CDR2 sequences are SGHTA and FQGNSA. CDR3 size: 14 residues.

This clonotype was counted at least ten times. The chain carries TRBV7-3 and TRBJ1-6; no clear D. The CDR3 contains 12 residues. CDR1 is SGHTA and CDR2 is FQGTGA in the germline V gene. The V end lost 4 bases, the J end lost 7 bases, and 5 bases lay between the germline ends. The CDR3 nucleotides read TGTGCCAGCAGCTCTGGGAATTCACCCCTCCACTTT. The encoded protein is CASSSGNSPLHF. The variable domain in full, with the rest retrieved from reference TRBV7-3 and TRBJ1-6, is GAGVSQTPSNKVTEKGKYVELRCDPISGHTALYWYRQSLGQGPEFLIYFQGTGAADDSGLPNDRFFAVRPEGSVSTLKIQRTERGDSAVYLCASSSGNSPLHFGNGTRLTVT.

This chain links TRBV7-3 with TRBJ2-3; 9 bases are a match to TRBD2. The CDR3 loop spans 18 amino acids. Looked up from germline, CDR1 is SGHTA and CDR2 is FQGTGA. Losses at the gene ends were 2 bases for V and 0 bases for J; bases not matched to a gene: 9. The CDR3 DNA sequence: TGTGCCAGCAGCTTAGCTAGCGGGGAGCCATCTAGCACAGATACGCAGTATTTT. Its protein is CASSLASGEPSSTDTQYF.

This clonotype was counted between two and nine times. V usage is TRBV5-4 and J usage is TRBJ2-1; D unclear. This CDR3 region has 16 residues. Germline V gene data show CDR1 as SGHNT and CDR2 as YYREEE (reference sequence). V was clipped by 4 bases and J by 9 bases, with 23 bases between them. CDR3 protein: CASSPPGNLGSSEQFF. The CDR3 nucleotides read TGTGCCAGCAGCCCCCCGGGCAATCTCGGCTCCAGTGAGCAGTTCTTC.

This clonotype was counted ten times or more. J is TRBJ2-1 and V is TRBV5-1, with 7 bases identical to TRBD1. Germline trimming cut 4 bases from V and 5 bases from J; bases unmatched to any gene: 3. The CDR3 contains 13 residues. Germline V gene lookup returns CDR1 SGHRS and CDR2 YFSETQ. In DNA form, the CDR3 reads TGCGCCAGCAGCCTCGGACAGGACAATGAGCAGTTCTTC. Protein: CASSLGQDNEQFF.

This clonotype was recorded many times. The J gene is TRBJ2-3, the V gene TRBV20-1; D gene ambiguous. V was shortened by 4 bases and J by 4 bases, with 12 bases between the two germline ends. The CDR3 is 13 amino acids. The germline V gene encodes CDR1 DFQATT and CDR2 SNEGSKA (reference sequence). In DNA, the CDR3 is TGCAGTGCTACCCCCGTTAACGCAGATACGCAGTATTTT. It yields the protein CSATPVNADTQYF.

This chain joins TRBV5-1 and TRBJ1-2; D perhaps matches TRBD1 (6 bases). Germline V gene data show CDR1 as SGHRS and CDR2 as YFSETQ. The V gene lost 4 bases and the J gene lost 3 bases, with 19 bases spanning the gap. The CDR3 consists of 16 residues. CDR3 in amino acids: CASSLTSRGADYGYTF. The DNA for the CDR3 is TGCGCCAGCAGCCTCACTTCCAGGGGCGCTGACTATGGCTACACCTTC.

This clonotype was counted at least ten times. The chain couples TRBV6-2 or TRBV6-3 to TRBJ2-5; 8 nucleotides align to TRBD2. After removal of 4 bases from V and 4 bases from J, the junction contained 5 bases not matched to a gene. The CDR3 sequence is 14 residues long. The germline V gene encodes CDR1 MNHEY and CDR2 SVGEGT. CDR3 coding DNA: TGTGCCAGCAGTTCGACTAGCGACTCAGAGACCCAGTACTTC. Translation gives CASSSTSDSETQYF.

This clonotype was found many times. The gene calls are TRBV20-1 and TRBJ1-4; D is perhaps TRBD1 (5 bases). This CDR3 comprises 15 residues. CDR1 and CDR2 from the germline V gene are DFQATT and SNEGSKA (reference sequence). V was pared by 0 bases and J by 8 bases, with 16 bases between. The DNA for the CDR3 is TGCAGTGCTAGAGATGAAAGGGGAGTATGGGAAAAACTGTTTTTT. Translation: CSARDERGVWEKLFF.

This clonotype came up many times. This chain uses TRBV20-1 with TRBJ2-7, with D possibly being TRBD2 (5 bases). The CDR3 is made up of 15 amino acids. The V end was cut by 2 bases, the J end by 3 bases, with 17 bases between. Per germline, CDR1 DFQATT and CDR2 SNEGSKA (reference sequence). The CDR3: CSARPPAGAYYEQYF. The CDR3, as DNA: TGCAGTGCTAGACCACCCGCGGGCGCATACTACGAGCAGTACTTC.

This clonotype was counted at least ten times. This sequence joins TRBV7-9 and TRBJ2-1; no firm D call. The CDR3 has 14 amino acids. Germline V CDR1 and CDR2: SEHNR, FQNEAQ (reference sequence). Between the trimmed V and J ends, which lost 1 base and 9 bases, there was a span of 13 bases. This CDR3 reads CASSLVTGTGEQFF. As DNA, the CDR3 is TGTGCCAGCAGCTTAGTAACGGGTACGGGTGAGCAGTTCTTC.

This clonotype was observed many times. The V call is TRBV20-1, the J call TRBJ2-1, with 9 positions matching TRBD1. V dropped 3 bases and J dropped 7; count of bases not matched to a gene: 7. CDR3 length equals 14 residues. Looked up from germline, CDR1 is DFQATT and CDR2 is SNEGSKA (reference sequence). The chain's CDR3 is CSASSPGTGNEQFF. DNA for the CDR3: TGCAGTGCTAGCTCCCCGGGGACAGGGAATGAGCAGTTCTTC.

In this sample, this clonotype turned up many times. The gene calls are TRBV5-1 and TRBJ1-1, with 8 nucleotides matching TRBD1. Germline V CDR1 and CDR2: SGHRS, YFSETQ. The V gene end was trimmed by 4 bases and the J gene end by 4 bases; junction bases not matched to a gene: 3. CDR3 size: 13 residues. CDR3: CASSLGTGTEAFF. The DNA for the CDR3 is TGCGCCAGCAGCCTCGGGACAGGCACTGAAGCTTTCTTT.

V usage is TRBV5-1 and J usage is TRBJ1-2; 11 nucleotides match TRBD1. V was pared by 4 bases and J by 2 bases, with 13 bases of the junction left unmatched. The CDR3 is made up of 18 amino acids. CDR1 is SGHRS, CDR2 YFSETQ, per germline. For the CDR3, the DNA is TGCGCCAGCAGCCGGGCTCCGGACAGGGGGCTCGGGAACTATGGCTACACCTTC. Translation: CASSRAPDRGLGNYGYTF.

This clonotype was observed a few times. The chain joins TRBV5-1 to TRBJ2-5; 9 bases are shared with TRBD1. The CDR3 is 15 residues long. V lost 2 bases to trimming and J lost 3 bases; unmatched junction nucleotides: 5. Germline lookup yields CDR1 SGHRS and CDR2 YFSETQ. CDR3 residues: CASSFRDREEETQYF. CDR3 nucleotides: TGCGCCAGCAGCTTCCGGGACAGGGAAGAAGAGACCCAGTACTTC.

This clonotype came up many times. The chain recombines TRBV20-1 with TRBJ2-1; a possible D gene is TRBD1 (5 bases). CDR1 is DFQATT, CDR2 SNEGSKA, per germline (reference sequence). The CDR3 length is 14 residues. Trimming removed 3 bases from V and 6 bases from J, with 15 bases in between. This CDR3 is CSASIGQGFNEQFF. The CDR3 DNA reads as TGCAGTGCTAGTATTGGGCAGGGATTCAATGAGCAGTTCTTC.

This clonotype was counted ten times or more. This rearrangement joins TRBV10-3 to TRBJ2-7, with D perhaps matching TRBD2 (7 bases). Trimming shortened V by 7 bases and J by 7 bases, and 17 bases separated the two germline ends. The CDR3 is made up of 13 amino acids. The germline V gene has CDR1 ENHRY and CDR2 SYGVKD. The CDR3 nucleotides are TGTGCCATCAAGGATGGCGGGGGCGGTGAGCAGTACTTC. Its translation: CAIKDGGGGEQYF.

There are many counts of this clonotype. The chain employs TRBV29-1 and TRBJ2-2; maybe TRBD2 (6 bases). This CDR3 is built from 16 residues. Trimming stripped 0 bases from V and 7 bases from J, with 18 bases between. In germline, CDR1 is SQVTM, CDR2 ANQGSEA. The chain's CDR3 is CSVEDRRGHGGGELFF. The CDR3 DNA sequence: TGCAGCGTTGAAGATCGGAGGGGCCACGGGGGCGGGGAGCTGTTTTTT.

This clonotype was found many times. The chain uses TRBV27 and TRBJ1-5, with D possibly being TRBD1 (5 bases). The ends were cut back, 6 bases at V and 1 base at J, with 13 bases in the middle. The germline CDR1 and CDR2 sequences are MNHEY and SMNVEV (reference sequence). This CDR3 spans 15 amino acids. CDR3 in DNA: TGTGCCAGCAGCGCCTGGGGGTTGAGCAATCAGCCCCAGCATTTT. It yields the protein CASSAWGLSNQPQHF.